A single sample is the source of the 23 T cell receptor beta chains below, sequenced in a study of T-cell reconstitution after alpha-beta-depleted transplantation in children. Unique molecular identifiers featured in how the TCRbeta library was prepared. Each CDR3 protein is one row after TCRdb ran MiXCR on the PCR reads. The sample records around 500,000 distinct CDR3 sequences, approximately 13% being singletons. Material: PBMCs from the stem cell graft donor, obtained from the stem cell graft. All receptors derive from a human donor who donated a stem cell graft to a child with combined immunodeficiency.

This CDR3 reads CATSHAGDQETQYF. The CDR3 DNA sequence: TGTGCCACCAGCCATGCGGGGGACCAAGAGACCCAGTACTTC. The gene calls are TRBV15 and TRBJ2-5; 7 nucleotides line up with TRBD2. This CDR3 comprises 14 residues. CDR1 is LNHNV and CDR2 is YYDKDF in the germline V gene (reference sequence). The ends lost 5 bases at V and 0 bases at J; junction bases unmatched: 3.

This clonotype was seen ten or more times. The CDR3 DNA is TGTGCCAGCAGCCAAGATGGGTTTCGGGGAACTCGAAACACCATATATTTT. As protein: CASSQDGFRGTRNTIYF. The V call is TRBV4-2, the J call TRBJ1-3; D is unclear. The V end was cut by 0 bases, the J end by 5 bases, with 17 bases between. The CDR3 sequence is 17 residues long. In germline, CDR1 is LGHNA, CDR2 YNFKEQ.

About this clonotype: The conserved phenylalanine or tryptophan is not found at the CDR3 terminus, so this likely reflects a read error. J is TRBJ1-5 and V is TRBV6-2 or TRBV6-3; D uncertain. The CDR3 is 12 residues long. Germline loops: CDR1 MNHEY, CDR2 SVGEGT. V was pared by 6 bases and J by 0 bases, with 3 bases between. CDR3 loop: CASRDSNQPQHS. The CDR3 nucleotides are TGTGCCAGCAGGGATAGCAATCAGCCCCAGCATTCT.

This clonotype was seen a few times. J is TRBJ2-2 and V is TRBV7-2; possibly TRBD2 for D (5 bases). Germline-derived CDR1 and CDR2 are SGHTA and FQGNSA. The CDR3 loop spans 18 amino acids. The ends were cut back, 1 base at V and 0 bases at J, with 15 bases in the middle. CDR3 sequence reads: CASSLGPLSGANTGELFF. CDR3 coding DNA: TGTGCCAGCAGCTTAGGGCCCCTCAGCGGTGCGAACACCGGGGAGCTGTTTTTT.

The sample holds many counts of this clonotype. The rearrangement uses TRBV24-1 and TRBJ2-1, with 13 bases that match TRBD2. CDR3 length: 19 residues. Germline V gene sequence: CDR1 KGHDR, CDR2 SFDVKD. The J segment lost 2 bases and the V segment lost 5 bases, leaving 11 bases of the junction unmatched. The CDR3 sequence: CATSAVGLTSGRPYNEQFF. DNA for the CDR3: TGTGCCACCAGTGCCGTTGGGTTGACTAGCGGGAGGCCCTACAATGAGCAGTTCTTC.

This clonotype has a count of ten or more. This rearrangement joins TRBV5-1 to TRBJ2-5; 8 bases line up with TRBD2. The V gene's germline CDR1 is SGHRS and CDR2 YFSETQ. Unmatched junction bases numbered 17, after V lost 5 bases and J lost 5 bases. The CDR3 is 17 residues long. The CDR3 reads CASRLTGGTSFPETQYF. The DNA of the CDR3 is TGCGCCAGCAGGCTAACTGGGGGGACTAGTTTTCCCGAGACCCAGTACTTC.

This clonotype was detected only a few times. V usage is TRBV12-3 or TRBV12-4 and J usage is TRBJ1-1; 7 bases are a match to TRBD1. The V segment lost 6 bases and the J segment 0 bases; nucleotides outside the gene matches: 7. The length of the CDR3 is 15 residues. CDR3 sequence reads: CASRTTGALNTEAFF. CDR3 nucleotide sequence: TGTGCCAGCAGAACTACAGGGGCCTTGAACACTGAAGCTTTCTTT.

This clonotype was counted a few times. The rearrangement joins TRBV24-1 to TRBJ2-4, with D possibly matching TRBD2 (6 bases). Germline V gene lookup returns CDR1 KGHDR and CDR2 SFDVKD. Between the trimmed V and J ends, which lost 4 bases and 6 bases, there was a span of 15 bases. This CDR3 has 15 residues. The CDR3 nucleotides are TGTGCCACCAGTGACCTCGGGAGAACCCCAAACATTCAGTACTTC. Amino acids: CATSDLGRTPNIQYF.

This clonotype was counted many times. The J gene is TRBJ2-7, the V gene TRBV7-2, with 7 bases fitting TRBD2. In germline, CDR1 is SGHTA, CDR2 FQGNSA. Unmatched junction bases numbered 6, after V lost 5 bases and J lost 2 bases. This CDR3 is built from 14 residues. In DNA, the CDR3 is TGTGCCAGCAGCCCCTCCGGGGGGACCTACGAGCAGTACTTC. Its translation is CASSPSGGTYEQYF.

This clonotype showed up just a few times. The rearrangement joins TRBV27 to TRBJ2-7; 7 nucleotides agree with TRBD2. With 5 bases clipped from V and 2 bases from J, the junction kept 9 bases outside the gene matches. In germline, CDR1 is MNHEY, CDR2 SMNVEV (reference sequence). This CDR3 spans 15 amino acids. The CDR3 sequence: CASSTPSGSTYEQYF. The DNA of the CDR3 is TGTGCCAGCAGTACACCTAGCGGATCAACCTACGAGCAGTACTTC.

This chain uses TRBV3-1 with TRBJ2-3; no firm D call. V lost 2 bases and J lost 2, with 11 bases in between. The CDR3 has 15 amino acids. CDR1 is LGHDT, CDR2 YNNKEL, per germline (reference sequence). The CDR3 DNA reads TGTGCCAGCAGCCAATCTCAACTGAACACAGATACGCAGTATTTT. Translation: CASSQSQLNTDTQYF.

This clonotype occurred a few times. The chain carries TRBV24-1 and TRBJ1-1, with D unclear. This CDR3 has 14 residues. With 5 bases removed from V and 0 bases from J, the gap between germline ends came to 9 bases. Germline lookup yields CDR1 KGHDR and CDR2 SFDVKD. In DNA, the CDR3 is TGTGCCACCAGTGGAGGGTCCATGAACACTGAAGCTTTCTTT. This translates into CATSGGSMNTEAFF.

Remarks on this clonotype: This clone may be a read error of a much larger clone one base away. The rearrangement uses TRBV13 and TRBJ1-3, with unresolved D. This CDR3 has 13 residues. Germline V CDR1 and CDR2: PRHDT, FYEKMQ (reference sequence). V shed 5 bases and J shed 2 bases, with 7 bases lying between them. The CDR3 nucleotides are TGTGCCAGCAGCCCCCGGGCTGGAAACACCATATATTTT. Translating gives CASSPRAGNTIYF.

The chain is built from TRBV9 and TRBJ1-2; D might be TRBD1 (6 bases). The CDR3 is made up of 14 amino acids. The germline gives CDR1 SGDLS, CDR2 YYNGEE. Trimming left V 7 bases short and J 8 bases short, with 21 bases between. The CDR3 loop is CASRPEGGSGGYTF. CDR3 nucleotide sequence: TGTGCCAGCCGGCCTGAGGGGGGTTCCGGGGGCTACACCTTC.

V gene TRBV20-1 combines with J gene TRBJ2-1, with 8 bases lining up with TRBD2. CDR1 and CDR2 from the germline V gene are DFQATT and SNEGSKA (reference sequence). V lost 0 bases and J lost 5; bases outside the gene matches: 6. This CDR3 is built from 15 residues. In DNA form, the CDR3 reads TGCAGTGCTAGAGAGGCTAGCGGGCTTAACAATGAGCAGTTCTTC. It translates to CSAREASGLNNEQFF.

The rearrangement uses TRBV27 and TRBJ2-1; D is ambiguous. Between the trimmed V and J ends, which lost 9 bases and 9 bases, there was a span of 18 bases. The CDR3 contains 13 residues. Germline CDR1 MNHEY, CDR2 SMNVEV (reference sequence). The CDR3 sequence is CASTTGPSVEQFF. In DNA form, the CDR3 reads TGTGCCAGTACAACCGGGCCGAGCGTTGAGCAGTTCTTC.

This clonotype was counted only a few times. V is TRBV6-1 and J is TRBJ2-7, with TRBD2 identical over 9 bases. Looked up from germline, CDR1 is MNHNS and CDR2 is SASEGT. The CDR3 is 14 residues long. V trimming: 5 bases; J trimming: 6 bases; junction bases outside the gene matches: 8. CDR3: CASSLAGLGSEQYF. The CDR3 DNA reads as TGTGCCAGCAGTCTAGCGGGATTAGGGAGCGAGCAGTACTTC.

This rearrangement joins TRBV9 to TRBJ2-1, with unresolved D. Trimming shortened V by 5 bases and J by 0 bases, and 12 bases separated the two germline ends. The germline gives CDR1 SGDLS, CDR2 YYNGEE. The CDR3 has 15 residues. The CDR3 sequence: CASSPHTSSYNEQFF. DNA for the CDR3: TGTGCCAGCAGTCCTCATACGAGCTCCTACAATGAGCAGTTCTTC.

This clonotype occurred a few times. The chain is built from TRBV15 and TRBJ2-5; weak D call: TRBD1 (5 bases). Per germline, CDR1 LNHNV and CDR2 YYDKDF (reference sequence). There are 15 residues in the CDR3. V lost 0 bases and J 4 bases, leaving 12 bases between the germline ends. CDR3: CATSRELRQTETQYF. The CDR3, as DNA: TGTGCCACCAGCAGAGAATTGCGACAGACAGAGACCCAGTACTTC.

The table lists this clonotype with a few counts. The chain is built from TRBV6-2 or TRBV6-3 and TRBJ2-7; 11 bases fit TRBD2. The CDR3 length is 15 residues. CDR1 and CDR2 from the germline V gene are MNHEY and SVGEGT. V was pared by 2 bases and J by 4 bases, with 4 bases of the junction left unmatched. CDR3 nucleotide sequence: TGTGCCAGCAGTTACACGGGACTAGCGGTATACGAGCAGTACTTC. Translation: CASSYTGLAVYEQYF.

This chain connects TRBV12-3 or TRBV12-4 to TRBJ2-7; D is perhaps TRBD1 or TRBD2 (5 bases each). This CDR3 has 14 amino acids. Trimming stripped 0 bases from V and 5 bases from J, with 11 bases between. CDR3 sequence (DNA): TGTGCCAGCAGTTTAGCGGGGGTTGGGAACGAGCAGTACTTC. It specifies CASSLAGVGNEQYF.

The chain carries TRBV2 and TRBJ1-5, with D possibly being TRBD1 (6 bases). Germline lookup yields CDR1 SNHLY and CDR2 FYNNEI. The CDR3 loop spans 13 amino acids. The V end was cut by 10 bases, the J end by 4 bases, with 14 bases between. CDR3 nucleotides: TGTGCCACCCAGAAGACAGGAAATCAGCCCCAGCATTTT. Protein sequence: CATQKTGNQPQHF.

The V call is TRBV30, the J call TRBJ2-1; weak D call: TRBD2 (6 bases). From germline, CDR1 is GTSNPN and CDR2 SVGIG (reference sequence). This CDR3 is built from 14 residues. V gave up 7 bases and J gave up 4 bases, with 17 bases separating them. The CDR3 loop reads CALDESGSYNEQFF. The DNA for the CDR3 is TGTGCCTTGGACGAAAGCGGGTCGTACAATGAGCAGTTCTTC.